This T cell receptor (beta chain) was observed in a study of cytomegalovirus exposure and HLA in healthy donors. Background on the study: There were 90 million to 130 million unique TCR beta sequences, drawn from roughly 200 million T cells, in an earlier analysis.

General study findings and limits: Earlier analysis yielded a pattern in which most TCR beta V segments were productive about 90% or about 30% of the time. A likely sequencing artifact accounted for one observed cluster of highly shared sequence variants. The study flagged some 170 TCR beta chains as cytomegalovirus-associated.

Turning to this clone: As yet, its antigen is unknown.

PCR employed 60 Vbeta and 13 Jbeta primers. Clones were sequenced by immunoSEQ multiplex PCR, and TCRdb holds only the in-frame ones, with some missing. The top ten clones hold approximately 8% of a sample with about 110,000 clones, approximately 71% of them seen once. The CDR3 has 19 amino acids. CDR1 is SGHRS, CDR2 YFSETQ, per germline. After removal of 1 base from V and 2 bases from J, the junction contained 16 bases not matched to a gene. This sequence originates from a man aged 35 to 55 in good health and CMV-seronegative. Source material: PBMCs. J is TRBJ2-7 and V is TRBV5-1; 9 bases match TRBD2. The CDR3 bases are TGCGCCAGCAGCTTGAATGGCGGGGGGGCGAGAGGTTCAGCCTACGAGCAGTACTTC. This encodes CASSLNGGGARGSAYEQYF.